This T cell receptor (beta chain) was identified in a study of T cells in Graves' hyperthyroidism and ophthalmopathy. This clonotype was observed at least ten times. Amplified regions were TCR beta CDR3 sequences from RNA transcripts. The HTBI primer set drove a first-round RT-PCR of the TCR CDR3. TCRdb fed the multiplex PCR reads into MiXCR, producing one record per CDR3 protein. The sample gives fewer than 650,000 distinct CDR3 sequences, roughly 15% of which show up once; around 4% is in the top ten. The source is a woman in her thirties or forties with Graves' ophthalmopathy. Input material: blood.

The CDR3 region has the DNA TGTGCCATCAGCCGGGGGCAAATGGGCGAGCAGTACTTC. Residues: CAISRGQMGEQYF. J is TRBJ2-7 and V is TRBV10-3; tentatively, D is TRBD1 or TRBD2 (6 bases each). The V gene lost 6 bases and the J gene lost 6 bases, with 15 bases spanning the gap. CDR1 ENHRY and CDR2 SYGVKD come from the germline V gene. The CDR3 contains 13 residues.